This T cell receptor (beta chain) was sequenced for a study of blood T cell repertoires in COVID-19. The wider study: Acute and convalescent COVID-19 specimens originated in the United States, Italy and Spain. T cells, B-cell-depleted T cells, or PBMCs provided the cDNA or gDNA that served as material.

The trim removed 5 bases at V and 0 bases at J, leaving 4 bases unmatched. The germline V gene encodes CDR1 LNHDA and CDR2 SQIVND (reference sequence). The CDR3 sequence is 16 residues long. In the original analysis: Amplification with reference gene primers provided the estimates of nucleated cell counts. TCRdb keeps only in-frame clones here, not all; method: immunoSEQ multiplex PCR. V, J and clone size derive from that table, while D and trimming were established from the DNA sequence. The sample shows around 130,000 clones, 75% to 90% of them seen only once. Sequenced: peripheral blood. This chain links TRBV19 with TRBJ2-3, with 11 nucleotides matching TRBD2. The sequence was collected from a woman between 50 and 59 years old who had recovered from COVID-19. As DNA, the CDR3 is TGTGCCAGTAGTGTGCTAGCGGGGGGAAGCACAGATACGCAGTATTTT. Residues: CASSVLAGGSTDTQYF.